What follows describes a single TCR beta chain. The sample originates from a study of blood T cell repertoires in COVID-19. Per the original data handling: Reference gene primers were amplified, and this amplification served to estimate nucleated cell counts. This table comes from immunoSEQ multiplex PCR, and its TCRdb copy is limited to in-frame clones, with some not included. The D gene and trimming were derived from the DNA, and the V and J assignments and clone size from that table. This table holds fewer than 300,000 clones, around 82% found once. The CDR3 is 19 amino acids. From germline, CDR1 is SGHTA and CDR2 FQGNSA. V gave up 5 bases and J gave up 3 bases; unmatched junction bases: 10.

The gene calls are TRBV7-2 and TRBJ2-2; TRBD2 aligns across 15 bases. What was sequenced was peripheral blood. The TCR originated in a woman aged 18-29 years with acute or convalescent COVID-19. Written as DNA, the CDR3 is TGTGCCAGCAGCGGAAGGACTAGCGGGAGGGAGGGCGACACCGGGGAGCTGTTTTTT. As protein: CASSGRTSGREGDTGELFF. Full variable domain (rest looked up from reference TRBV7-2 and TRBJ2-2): GAGVSQSPSNKVTEKGKDVELRCDPISGHTALYWYRQSLGQGLEFLIYFQGNSAPDKSGLPSDRFSAERTGGSVSTLTIQRTQQEDSAVYLCASSGRTSGREGDTGELFFGEGSRLTVL.